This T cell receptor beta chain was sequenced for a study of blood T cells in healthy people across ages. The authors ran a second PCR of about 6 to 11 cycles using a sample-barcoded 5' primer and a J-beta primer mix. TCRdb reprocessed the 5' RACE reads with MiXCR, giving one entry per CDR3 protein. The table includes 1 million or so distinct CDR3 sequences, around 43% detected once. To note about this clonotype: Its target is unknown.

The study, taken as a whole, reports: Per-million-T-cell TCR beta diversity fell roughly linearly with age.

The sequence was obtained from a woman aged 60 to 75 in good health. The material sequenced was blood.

The CDR3 nucleotides are TGCAGTGCGCTCCTGAAATACAATGAGCAGTACTTC. Residues: CSALLKYNEQYF. The chain is built from TRBV20-1 and TRBJ2-5; D unclear. The germline V gene encodes CDR1 DFQATT and CDR2 SNEGSKA (reference sequence). CDR3 length: 12 amino acids. Trimming took off 6 bases at V and 11 bases at J, with 19 bases between the two ends.